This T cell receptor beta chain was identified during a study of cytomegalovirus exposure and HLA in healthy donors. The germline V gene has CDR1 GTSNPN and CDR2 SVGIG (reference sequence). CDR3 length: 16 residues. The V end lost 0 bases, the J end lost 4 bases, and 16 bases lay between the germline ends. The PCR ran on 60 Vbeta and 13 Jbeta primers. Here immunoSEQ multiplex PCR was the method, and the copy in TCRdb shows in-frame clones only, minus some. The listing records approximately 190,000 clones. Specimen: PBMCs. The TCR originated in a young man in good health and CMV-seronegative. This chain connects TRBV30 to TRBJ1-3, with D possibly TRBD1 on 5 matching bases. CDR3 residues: CAWSVRGNPPGNTIYF. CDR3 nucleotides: TGTGCCTGGAGTGTACGGGGGAATCCGCCGGGAAACACCATATATTTT.